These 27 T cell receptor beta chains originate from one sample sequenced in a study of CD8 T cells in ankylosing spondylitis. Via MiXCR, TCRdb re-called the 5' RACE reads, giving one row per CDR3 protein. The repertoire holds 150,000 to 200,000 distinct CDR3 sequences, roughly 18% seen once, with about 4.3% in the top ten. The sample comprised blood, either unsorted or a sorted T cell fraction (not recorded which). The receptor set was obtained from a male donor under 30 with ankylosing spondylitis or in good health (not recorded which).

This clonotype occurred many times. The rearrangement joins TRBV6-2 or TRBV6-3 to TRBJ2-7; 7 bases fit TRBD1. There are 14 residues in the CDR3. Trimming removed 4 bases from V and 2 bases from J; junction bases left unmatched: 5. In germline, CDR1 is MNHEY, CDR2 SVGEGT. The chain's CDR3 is CASSFQGDPYEQYF. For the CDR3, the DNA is TGTGCCAGCAGTTTCCAGGGGGACCCCTACGAGCAGTACTTC.

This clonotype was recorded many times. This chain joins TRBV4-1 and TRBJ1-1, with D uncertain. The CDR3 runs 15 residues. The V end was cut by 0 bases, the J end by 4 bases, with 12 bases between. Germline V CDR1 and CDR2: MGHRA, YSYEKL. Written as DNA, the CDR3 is TGCGCCAGCAGCCAAGAACTTGTGTTGGGCACTGAAGCTTTCTTT. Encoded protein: CASSQELVLGTEAFF.

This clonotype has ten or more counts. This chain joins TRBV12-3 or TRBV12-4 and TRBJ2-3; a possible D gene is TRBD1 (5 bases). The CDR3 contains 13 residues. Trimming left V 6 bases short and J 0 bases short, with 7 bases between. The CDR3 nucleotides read TGTGCCAGCAGGGACATAAGCACAGATACGCAGTATTTT. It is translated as CASRDISTDTQYF.

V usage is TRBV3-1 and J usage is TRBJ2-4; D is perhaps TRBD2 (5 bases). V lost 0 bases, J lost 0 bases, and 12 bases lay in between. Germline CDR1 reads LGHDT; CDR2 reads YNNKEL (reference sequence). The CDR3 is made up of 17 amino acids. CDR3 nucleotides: TGTGCCAGCAGCCAAGAAGGGCTAGCAGCAGCCAAAAACATTCAGTACTTC. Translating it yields CASSQEGLAAAKNIQYF.

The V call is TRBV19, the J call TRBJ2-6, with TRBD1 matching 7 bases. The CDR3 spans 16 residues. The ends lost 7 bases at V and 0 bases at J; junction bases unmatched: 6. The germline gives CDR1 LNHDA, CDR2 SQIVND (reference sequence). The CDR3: CASMGTVDSGANVLTF. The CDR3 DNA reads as TGTGCCAGTATGGGGACAGTGGACTCTGGGGCCAACGTCCTGACTTTC.

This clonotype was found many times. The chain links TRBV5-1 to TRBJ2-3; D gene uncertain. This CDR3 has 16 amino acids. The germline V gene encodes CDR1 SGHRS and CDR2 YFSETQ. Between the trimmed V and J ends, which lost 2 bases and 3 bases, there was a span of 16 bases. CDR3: CASSLGYAARTDTQYF. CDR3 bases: TGCGCCAGCAGCTTAGGGTACGCTGCCCGAACAGATACGCAGTATTTT.

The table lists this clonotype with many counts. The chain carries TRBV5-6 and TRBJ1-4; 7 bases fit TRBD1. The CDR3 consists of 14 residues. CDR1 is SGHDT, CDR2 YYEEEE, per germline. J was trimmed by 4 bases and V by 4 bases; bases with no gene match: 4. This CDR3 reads CASSPGQINEKLFF. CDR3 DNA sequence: TGTGCCAGCAGCCCGGGACAGATTAATGAAAAACTGTTTTTT. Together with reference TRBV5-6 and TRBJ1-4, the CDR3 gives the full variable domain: DAGVTQSPTHLIKTRGQQVTLRCSPKSGHDTVSWYQQALGQGPQFIFQYYEEEERQRGNFPDRFSGHQFPNYSSELNVNALLLGDSALYLCASSPGQINEKLFFGSGTQLSVL.

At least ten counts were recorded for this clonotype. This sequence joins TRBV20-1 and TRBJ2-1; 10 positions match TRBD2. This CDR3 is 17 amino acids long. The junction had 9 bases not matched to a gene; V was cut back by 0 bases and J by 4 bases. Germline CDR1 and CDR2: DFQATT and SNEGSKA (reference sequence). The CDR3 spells CSARDHAAGGDYNEQFF. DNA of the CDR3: TGCAGTGCTAGAGATCATGCAGCGGGGGGGGATTACAATGAGCAGTTCTTC.

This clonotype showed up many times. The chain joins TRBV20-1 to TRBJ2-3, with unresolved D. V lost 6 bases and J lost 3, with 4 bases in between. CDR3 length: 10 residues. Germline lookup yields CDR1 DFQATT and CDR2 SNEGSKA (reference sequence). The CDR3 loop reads CSAKTDTQYF. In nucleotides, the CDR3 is TGCAGTGCCAAAACAGATACGCAGTATTTT.

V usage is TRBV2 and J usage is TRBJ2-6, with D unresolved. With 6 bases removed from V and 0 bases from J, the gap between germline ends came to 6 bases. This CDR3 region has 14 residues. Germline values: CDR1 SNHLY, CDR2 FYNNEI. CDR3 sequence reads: CASRNFSGANVLTF. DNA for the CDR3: TGTGCCAGCAGGAACTTCTCTGGGGCCAACGTCCTGACTTTC. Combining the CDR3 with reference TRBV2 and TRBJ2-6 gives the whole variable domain EPEVTQTPSHQVTQMGQEVILRCVPISNHLYFYWYRQILGQKVEFLVSFYNNEISEKSEIFDDQFSVERPDGSNFTLKIRSTKLEDSAMYFCASRNFSGANVLTFGAGSRLTVL.

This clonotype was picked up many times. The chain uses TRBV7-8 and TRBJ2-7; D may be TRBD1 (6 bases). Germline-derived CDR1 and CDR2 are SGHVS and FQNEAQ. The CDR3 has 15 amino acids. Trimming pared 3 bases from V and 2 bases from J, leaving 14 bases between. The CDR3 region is CASSFKTGSTYEQYF. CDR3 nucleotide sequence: TGTGCCAGCAGCTTTAAGACAGGCTCAACCTACGAGCAGTACTTC.

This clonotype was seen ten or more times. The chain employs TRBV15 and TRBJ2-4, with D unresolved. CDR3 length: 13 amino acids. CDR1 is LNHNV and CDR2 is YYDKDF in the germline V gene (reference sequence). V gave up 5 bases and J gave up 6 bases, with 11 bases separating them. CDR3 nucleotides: TGTGCCACCAGCCCTGTTCGGGCAAACATTCAGTACTTC. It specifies CATSPVRANIQYF.

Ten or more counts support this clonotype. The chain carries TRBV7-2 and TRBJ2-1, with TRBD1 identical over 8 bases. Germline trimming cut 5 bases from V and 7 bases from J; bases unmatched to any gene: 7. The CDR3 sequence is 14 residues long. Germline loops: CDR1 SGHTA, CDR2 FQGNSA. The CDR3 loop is CASSLQGASNEQFF. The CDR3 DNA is TGTGCCAGCAGCCTTCAGGGGGCTTCAAATGAGCAGTTCTTC.

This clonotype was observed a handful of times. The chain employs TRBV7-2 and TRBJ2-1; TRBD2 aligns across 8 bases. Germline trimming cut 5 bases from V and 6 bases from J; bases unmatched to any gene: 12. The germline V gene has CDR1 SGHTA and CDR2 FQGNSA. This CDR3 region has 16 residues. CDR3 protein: CASSPESGRSTNEQFF. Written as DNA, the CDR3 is TGTGCCAGCAGCCCCGAAAGCGGGAGATCAACCAATGAGCAGTTCTTC.

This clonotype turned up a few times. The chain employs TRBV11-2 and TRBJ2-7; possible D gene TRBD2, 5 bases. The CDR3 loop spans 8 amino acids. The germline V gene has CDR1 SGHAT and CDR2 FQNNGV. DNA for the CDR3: TGTGCCAGCAGCGAGGGAGAAGTC. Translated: CASSEGEV.

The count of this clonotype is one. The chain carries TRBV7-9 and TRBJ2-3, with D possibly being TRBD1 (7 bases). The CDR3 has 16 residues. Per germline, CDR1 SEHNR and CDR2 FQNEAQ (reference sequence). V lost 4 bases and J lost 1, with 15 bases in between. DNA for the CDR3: TGTGCCAGCAGCTACGGAGGGGGCGCGGGCACAGATACGCAGTATTTT. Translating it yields CASSYGGGAGTDTQYF.

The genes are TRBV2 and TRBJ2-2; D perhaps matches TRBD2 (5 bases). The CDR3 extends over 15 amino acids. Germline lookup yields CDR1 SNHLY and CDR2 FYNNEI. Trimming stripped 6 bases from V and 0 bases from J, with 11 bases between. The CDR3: CASSRGPSNTGELFF. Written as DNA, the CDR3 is TGTGCCAGCAGCCGAGGGCCCTCGAACACCGGGGAGCTGTTTTTT.

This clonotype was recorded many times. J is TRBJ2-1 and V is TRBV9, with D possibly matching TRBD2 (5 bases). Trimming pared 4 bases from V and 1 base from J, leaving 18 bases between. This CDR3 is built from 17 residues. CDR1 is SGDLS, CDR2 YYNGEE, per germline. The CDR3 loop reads CASSPRDSRGSYNEQFF. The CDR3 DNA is TGTGCCAGCAGCCCCCGGGATAGCAGAGGGTCCTACAATGAGCAGTTCTTC.

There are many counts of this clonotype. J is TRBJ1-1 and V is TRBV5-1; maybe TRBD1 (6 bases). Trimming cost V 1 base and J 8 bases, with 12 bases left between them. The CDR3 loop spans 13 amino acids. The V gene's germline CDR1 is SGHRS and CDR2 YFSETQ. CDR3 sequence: CASSLTGRGEAFF. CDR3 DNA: TGCGCCAGCAGCTTGACTGGTAGGGGGGAAGCTTTCTTT.

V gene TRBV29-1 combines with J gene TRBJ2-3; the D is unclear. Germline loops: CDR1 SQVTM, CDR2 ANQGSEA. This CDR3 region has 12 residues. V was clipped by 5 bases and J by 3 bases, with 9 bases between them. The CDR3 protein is CSVKGGTDTQYF. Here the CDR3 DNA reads TGCAGCGTTAAGGGTGGGACAGATACGCAGTATTTT.

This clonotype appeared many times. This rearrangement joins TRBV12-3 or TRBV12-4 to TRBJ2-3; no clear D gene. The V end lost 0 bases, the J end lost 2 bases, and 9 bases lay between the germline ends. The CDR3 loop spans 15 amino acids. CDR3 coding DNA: TGTGCCAGCAGTTTAGCGTCTAGTTCCACAGATACGCAGTATTTT. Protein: CASSLASSSTDTQYF.

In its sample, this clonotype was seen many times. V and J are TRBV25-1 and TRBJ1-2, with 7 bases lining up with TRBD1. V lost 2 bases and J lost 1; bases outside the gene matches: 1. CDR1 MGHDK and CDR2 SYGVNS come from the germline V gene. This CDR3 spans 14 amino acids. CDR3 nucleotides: TGTGCCAGCAGTGAACAGGGGGGTAACTATGGCTACACCTTC. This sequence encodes CASSEQGGNYGYTF.

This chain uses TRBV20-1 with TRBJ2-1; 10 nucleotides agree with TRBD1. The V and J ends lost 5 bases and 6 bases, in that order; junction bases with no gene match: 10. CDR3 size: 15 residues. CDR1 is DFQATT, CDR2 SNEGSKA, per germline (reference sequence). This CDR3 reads CSAWDRGYLLNEQFF. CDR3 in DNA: TGCAGTGCTTGGGACAGGGGTTACTTGCTCAATGAGCAGTTCTTC.

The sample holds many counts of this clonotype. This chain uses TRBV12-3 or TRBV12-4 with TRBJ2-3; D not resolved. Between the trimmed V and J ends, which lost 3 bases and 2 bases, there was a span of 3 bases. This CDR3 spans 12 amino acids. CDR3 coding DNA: TGTGCCAGCAGTTTTACCACAGATACGCAGTATTTT. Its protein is CASSFTTDTQYF.

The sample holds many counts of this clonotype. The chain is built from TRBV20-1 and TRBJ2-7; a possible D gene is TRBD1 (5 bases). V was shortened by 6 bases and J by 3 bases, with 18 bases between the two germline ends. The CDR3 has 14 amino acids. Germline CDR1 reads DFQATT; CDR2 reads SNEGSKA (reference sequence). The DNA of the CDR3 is TGCAGTGCGAAACCCCGGACACAACACTACGAGCAGTACTTC. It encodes CSAKPRTQHYEQYF.

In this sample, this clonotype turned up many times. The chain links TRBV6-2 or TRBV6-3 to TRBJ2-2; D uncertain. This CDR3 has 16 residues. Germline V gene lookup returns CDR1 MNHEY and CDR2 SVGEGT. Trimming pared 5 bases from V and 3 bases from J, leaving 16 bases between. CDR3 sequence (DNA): TGTGCCAGCAGTCCTGCCCCGCCCGGATACACCGGGGAGCTGTTTTTT. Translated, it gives CASSPAPPGYTGELFF.

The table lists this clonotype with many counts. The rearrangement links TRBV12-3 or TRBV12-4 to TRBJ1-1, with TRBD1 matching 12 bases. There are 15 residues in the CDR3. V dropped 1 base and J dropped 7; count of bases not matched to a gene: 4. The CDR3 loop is CASSLVGQGADEAFF. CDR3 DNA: TGTGCCAGCAGTTTAGTGGGACAGGGGGCAGATGAAGCTTTCTTT.